This T cell receptor beta chain originates from a study of Graves' ophthalmopathy and Graves' hyperthyroidism. Regarding the study as a whole: Ophthalmopathy progression was predicted with 55% to 71% sensitivity and roughly 74% specificity.

There are many counts of this clonotype. Its antigen is not identified. Amplification from RNA transcripts yielded the TCR beta CDR3 regions. Investigators did first-round RT-PCR with HTBI primers, then second-round multiplex PCR. TCRdb called the multiplex PCR reads again in MiXCR, with one record for every CDR3 protein. The sample gives hundreds of thousands of distinct CDR3 sequences, about 20% of which show up once; 7.1% is in the top ten. Germline loops: CDR1 MNHEY, CDR2 SVGEGT. Trimming left V 7 bases short and J 7 bases short, with 13 bases between. The CDR3 is 12 amino acids. The clonotype originates from a woman between 18 and 29 years old with stable Graves' hyperthyroidism. Some clones in this sample may be carry-over from other donors' samples. The sample comprised peripheral blood. This chain uses TRBV6-2 or TRBV6-3 with TRBJ1-1; possible D gene TRBD1, 5 bases. In DNA form, the CDR3 reads TGTGCCAGCATCAGGGAACGGGGTGAAGCTTTCTTT. The encoded protein is CASIRERGEAFF.